The 14 T cell receptor beta chains presented below share a single source sample, sequenced in a study of shared clonotypes between healthy human individuals. TCRdb keeps only in-frame clones here, not all; method: immunoSEQ multiplex PCR. The sample contains fewer than 3 million clones, about 90% of which appear only once. Material for sequencing was naive CD4+ T cells from PBMCs. Indicated subset: CD45RA+ positively selected. These receptors were taken from a man between 18 and 29 years old in good health. Some clones in this sample may be carry-over from other donors' samples.

The chain has TRBV11-1 and TRBJ1-2; 7 bases match TRBD1. J lost 2 bases, V lost 5 bases, and 2 bases had no gene match. The CDR3 has 13 amino acids. Germline values: CDR1 SGHAT, CDR2 FQDESV (reference sequence). The CDR3 region has the DNA TGTGCCAGCAGCCAGGACAGGAACTATGGCTACACCTTC. It encodes CASSQDRNYGYTF.

The chain is built from TRBV27 and TRBJ1-2; D uncertain. This CDR3 comprises 14 residues. CDR1 and CDR2 (germline): MNHEY, SMNVEV (reference sequence). Deletions cut 2 bases from V and 7 bases from J, with 14 bases between. CDR3 in amino acids: CASSLGPGNGGYTF. The CDR3 DNA is TGTGCCAGCAGTTTAGGTCCGGGGAATGGTGGCTACACCTTC.

The CDR3 DNA sequence: TGTGCCTGGGACCCCCGAAGAAGCGGGAGGGCCGTGGGCGAGCAGTTCTTC. Translating it yields CAWDPRRSGRAVGEQFF. The chain combines TRBV30 with TRBJ2-1; TRBD2 aligns across 10 bases. Germline V CDR1 and CDR2: GTSNPN, SVGIG (reference sequence). The V segment lost 5 bases and the J segment 10 bases; nucleotides outside the gene matches: 20. The length of the CDR3 is 17 residues.

This clone was recorded only once. The chain's CDR3 is CASSPHRGGGTEAFF. The CDR3 DNA follows: TGTGCCAGCAGCCCCCACAGGGGCGGCGGCACTGAAGCTTTCTTT. The gene calls are TRBV7-2 and TRBJ1-1, with 7 bases aligning to TRBD1. Germline V gene data show CDR1 as SGHTA and CDR2 as FQGNSA. This CDR3 spans 15 amino acids. The V gene end was trimmed by 5 bases and the J gene end by 4 bases; junction bases not matched to a gene: 10.

The chain uses TRBV5-1 and TRBJ2-1, with 7 positions matching TRBD2. CDR3 size: 14 residues. CDR1 is SGHRS, CDR2 YFSETQ, per germline. The J segment lost 7 bases and the V segment lost 4 bases, leaving 8 bases of the junction unmatched. Here the CDR3 DNA reads TGCGCCAGCAGCCTCCGGGACTACCGGAATGAGCAGTTCTTC. Its protein is CASSLRDYRNEQFF.

This clone was counted a single time. V gene TRBV9 combines with J gene TRBJ2-1; no firm D call. CDR1 SGDLS and CDR2 YYNGEE come from the germline V gene. Trimming removed 0 bases from V and 0 bases from J, with 7 bases in between. The CDR3 contains 15 residues. CDR3 protein: CASSVDSRSYNEQFF. The CDR3 DNA reads as TGTGCCAGCAGCGTAGACAGCCGCTCCTACAATGAGCAGTTCTTC.

The V gene is TRBV15, the J gene TRBJ2-3; D perhaps matches TRBD2 (6 bases). CDR1 and CDR2 (germline): LNHNV, YYDKDF (reference sequence). The ends were cut back, 0 bases at V and 3 bases at J, with 10 bases in the middle. This CDR3 is built from 15 residues. The CDR3 nucleotides are TGTGCCACCAGCAGAGATCCCGGGAGAACAGATACGCAGTATTTT. Protein product: CATSRDPGRTDTQYF.

The rearrangement joins TRBV12-5 to TRBJ2-3; no clear D gene. CDR1 is LGHNT, CDR2 FRNRAP, per germline. V was trimmed by 6 bases and J by 4 bases, leaving 8 bases between them. The CDR3 has 12 amino acids. CDR3 sequence: CASGFMPDTQYF. The CDR3 DNA is TGTGCTAGTGGCTTTATGCCAGATACGCAGTATTTT.

The chain is built from TRBV10-3 and TRBJ2-7; 8 nucleotides line up with TRBD2. J was trimmed by 0 bases and V by 4 bases; bases with no gene match: 2. Germline V gene lookup returns CDR1 ENHRY and CDR2 SYGVKD. CDR3 length: 14 residues. The CDR3 DNA sequence: TGTGCCATCAGTGCGACTAGCGACTCCTACGAGCAGTACTTC. Translated, it gives CAISATSDSYEQYF.

The chain is built from TRBV27 and TRBJ2-5; the D is unclear. The DNA matches TRBJ2-7 better at its end, which makes the J call doubtful. The germline gives CDR1 MNHEY, CDR2 SMNVEV (reference sequence). This CDR3 spans 15 amino acids. CDR3 coding DNA: TGTGCCAGCAGTACGCCCCGGACCTCCTCCTACGAGCAGTACTTC. Amino acids: CASSTPRTSSYEQYF.

A note on this clone: Other DNA sequences in the sample encode the same CDR3. J is TRBJ1-2 and V is TRBV20-1; D is uncertain. CDR1 is DFQATT, CDR2 SNEGSKA, per germline (reference sequence). The CDR3 consists of 11 residues. With 0 bases removed from V and 8 bases from J, the gap between germline ends came to 7 bases. In DNA form, the CDR3 reads TGCAGTGCTAGAGACCGAAACGGCTACACCTTC. This encodes CSARDRNGYTF.

The chain has TRBV5-1 and TRBJ2-1; D perhaps matches TRBD2 (7 bases). Germline-derived CDR1 and CDR2 are SGHRS and YFSETQ. The V and J ends lost 4 bases and 0 bases respectively, with 11 bases between them. The CDR3 covers 15 residues. CDR3 protein: CASSGGALSYNEQFF. For the CDR3, the DNA is TGCGCCAGCAGCGGGGGGGCCCTCTCCTACAATGAGCAGTTCTTC.

The chain links TRBV7-9 to TRBJ2-1; no clear D. Germline V gene data show CDR1 as SEHNR and CDR2 as FQNEAQ (reference sequence). Trimming took off 11 bases at V and 10 bases at J, with 15 bases between the two ends. CDR3 length: 11 amino acids. The CDR3 here is CAVHPTMEQFF. The CDR3 DNA follows: TGTGCCGTCCACCCCACTATGGAGCAGTTCTTC. The complete variable domain, with remaining parts taken from reference TRBV7-9 and TRBJ2-1, reads DTGVSQNPRHKITKRGQNVTFRCDPISEHNRLYWYRQTLGQGPEFLTYFQNEAQLEKSRLLSDRFSAERPKGSFSTLEIQRTEQGDSAMYLCAVHPTMEQFFGPGTRLTVL.

This chain uses TRBV28 with TRBJ2-3; TRBD2 aligns across 9 bases. Germline V lookup: CDR1 MDHEN, CDR2 SYDVKM. The CDR3 sequence is 14 residues long. V trimming: 3 bases; J trimming: 6 bases; junction bases outside the gene matches: 4. The CDR3 bases are TGTGCCAGCAGTTTTAGCGGGAGTTCGGATACGCAGTATTTT. It codes for CASSFSGSSDTQYF.